This T cell receptor beta chain was observed in a study of CD4+ T cells in melanoma. Germline V gene data show CDR1 as GTSNPN and CDR2 as SVGIG (reference sequence). This CDR3 spans 14 amino acids. Trimming cost V 2 bases and J 4 bases, with 15 bases left between them. Method: immunoSEQ multiplex PCR; TCRdb's copy keeps in-frame clones and lacks some. This table has over 14,000 clones, 60% to 70% appearing once. This clone was seen only a few times. Input material: cells from a culture (not recorded whether cultured in vitro). The origin of this receptor is a human donor with melanoma. The chain joins TRBV30 to TRBJ2-7; D is perhaps TRBD1 (6 bases). The CDR3 sequence: CAWSRLGARYEQYF. In DNA, the CDR3 is TGTGCCTGGAGTCGGCTGGGGGCCCGGTACGAGCAGTACTTC. The full variable domain, its missing parts supplied by reference TRBV30 and TRBJ2-7, is SQTIHQWPATLVQPVGSPLSLECTVEGTSNPNLYWYRQAAGRGLQLLFYSVGIGQISSEVPQNLSASRPQDRQFILSSKKLLLSDSGFYLCAWSRLGARYEQYFGPGTRLTVT.